The clone carrying this T cell receptor beta chain was recorded a few times. Its antigen is unknown. The data were obtained in a study of early T cells in non-severe SARS-CoV-2 infection. Overall study context: With bulk RNA from unsorted whole blood as input, sequencing yielded unpaired chains.

Germline values: CDR1 MNHEY, CDR2 SMNVEV (reference sequence). The CDR3 consists of 13 residues. The V and J ends lost 6 bases and 4 bases respectively, with 13 bases between them. As part of library construction, unique molecular identifiers were attached to individual cDNA molecules. TCRdb used MiXCR to reprocess the 5' RACE reads, holding one entry per CDR3 protein. Of under 90,000 distinct CDR3 sequences detected, 14% appear once; the ten largest clones hold 6.1%. Study-wide results and caveats: VDJdb matching, biased toward anti-spike CD8 responses, missed private and CD4 specificities.

This receptor was taken from an adult who was a healthcare worker with PCR-confirmed SARS-CoV-2 infection or an uninfected control (not recorded which). Sequencing was performed on whole blood. The chain is built from TRBV27 and TRBJ2-7; tentatively, D is TRBD1 (6 bases). CDR3 nucleotides: TGTGCCAGCAGACCGGACAGTGTTTACGAGCAGTACTTC. Translation gives CASRPDSVYEQYF.